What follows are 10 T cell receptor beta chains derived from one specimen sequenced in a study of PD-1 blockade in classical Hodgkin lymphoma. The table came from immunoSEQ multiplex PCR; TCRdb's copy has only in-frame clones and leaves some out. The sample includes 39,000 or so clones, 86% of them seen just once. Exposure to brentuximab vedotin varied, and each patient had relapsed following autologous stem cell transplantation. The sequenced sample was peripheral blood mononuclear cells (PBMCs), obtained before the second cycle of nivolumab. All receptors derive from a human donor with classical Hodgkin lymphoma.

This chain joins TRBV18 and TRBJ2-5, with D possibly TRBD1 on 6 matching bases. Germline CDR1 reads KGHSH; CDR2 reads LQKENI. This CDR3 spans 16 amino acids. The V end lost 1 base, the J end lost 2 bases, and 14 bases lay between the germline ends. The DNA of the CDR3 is TGTGCCAGCTCACCACGGACAGTTAAAGGGCAAGAGACCCAGTACTTC. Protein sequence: CASSPRTVKGQETQYF.

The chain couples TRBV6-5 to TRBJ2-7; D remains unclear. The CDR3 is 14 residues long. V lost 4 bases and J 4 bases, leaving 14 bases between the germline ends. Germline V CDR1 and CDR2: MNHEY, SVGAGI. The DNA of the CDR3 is TGTGCCAGCAGTTCTTACATTAGTCGGTACGAGCAGTACTTC. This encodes CASSSYISRYEQYF.

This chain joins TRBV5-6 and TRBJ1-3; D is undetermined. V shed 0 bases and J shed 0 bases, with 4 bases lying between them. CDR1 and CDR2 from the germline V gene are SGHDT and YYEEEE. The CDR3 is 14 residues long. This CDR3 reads CASSLDRSGNTIYF. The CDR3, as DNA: TGTGCCAGCAGCTTGGACCGCTCTGGAAACACCATATATTTT.

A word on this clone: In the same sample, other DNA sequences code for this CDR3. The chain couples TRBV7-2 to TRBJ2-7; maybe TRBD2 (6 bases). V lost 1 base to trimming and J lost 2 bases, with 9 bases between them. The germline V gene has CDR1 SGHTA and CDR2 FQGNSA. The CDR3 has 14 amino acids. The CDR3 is CASSLGGVTYEQYF. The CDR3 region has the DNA TGTGCCAGCAGCTTAGGGGGGGTCACCTACGAGCAGTACTTC. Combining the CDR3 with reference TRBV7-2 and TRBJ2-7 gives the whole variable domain GAGVSQSPSNKVTEKGKDVELRCDPISGHTALYWYRQSLGQGLEFLIYFQGNSAPDKSGLPSDRFSAERTGGSVSTLTIQRTQQEDSAVYLCASSLGGVTYEQYFGPGTRLTVT.

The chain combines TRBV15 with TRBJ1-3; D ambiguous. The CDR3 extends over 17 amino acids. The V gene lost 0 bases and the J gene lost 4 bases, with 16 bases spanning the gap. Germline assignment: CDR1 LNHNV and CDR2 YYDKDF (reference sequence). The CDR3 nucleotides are TGTGCCACCAGCAGAGATAATGGAGCGGGAGGCGGAAACACCATATATTTT. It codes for CATSRDNGAGGGNTIYF.

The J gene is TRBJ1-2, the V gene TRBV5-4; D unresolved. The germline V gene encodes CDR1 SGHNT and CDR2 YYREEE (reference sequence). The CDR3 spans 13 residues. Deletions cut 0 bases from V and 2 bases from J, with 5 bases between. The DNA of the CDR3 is TGTGCCAGCAGCTTGGCGGGGAACTATGGCTACACCTTC. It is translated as CASSLAGNYGYTF.

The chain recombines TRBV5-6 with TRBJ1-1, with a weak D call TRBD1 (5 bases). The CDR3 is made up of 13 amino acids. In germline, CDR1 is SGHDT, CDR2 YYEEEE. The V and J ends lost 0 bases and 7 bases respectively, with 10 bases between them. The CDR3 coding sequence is TGTGCCAGCAGCTTGGAGGGGATGGGTGAAGCTTTCTTT. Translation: CASSLEGMGEAFF.

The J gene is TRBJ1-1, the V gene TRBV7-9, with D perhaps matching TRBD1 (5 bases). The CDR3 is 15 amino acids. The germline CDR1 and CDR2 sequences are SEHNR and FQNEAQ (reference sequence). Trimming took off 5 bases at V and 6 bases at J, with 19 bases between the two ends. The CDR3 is CASSTQGRARAEAFF. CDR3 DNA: TGTGCCAGCAGCACCCAGGGAAGGGCAAGGGCTGAAGCTTTCTTT.

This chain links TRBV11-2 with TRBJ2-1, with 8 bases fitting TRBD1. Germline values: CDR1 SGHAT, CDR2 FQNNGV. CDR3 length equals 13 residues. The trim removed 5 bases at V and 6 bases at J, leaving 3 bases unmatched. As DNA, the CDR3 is TGTGCCAGCAGCCGGACAGGGCCCAATGAGCAGTTCTTC. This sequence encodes CASSRTGPNEQFF. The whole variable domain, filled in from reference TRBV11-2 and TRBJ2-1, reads EAGVAQSPRYKIIEKRQSVAFWCNPISGHATLYWYQQILGQGPKLLIQFQNNGVVDDSQLPKDRFSAERLKGVDSTLKIQPAKLEDSAVYLCASSRTGPNEQFFGPGTRLTVL.

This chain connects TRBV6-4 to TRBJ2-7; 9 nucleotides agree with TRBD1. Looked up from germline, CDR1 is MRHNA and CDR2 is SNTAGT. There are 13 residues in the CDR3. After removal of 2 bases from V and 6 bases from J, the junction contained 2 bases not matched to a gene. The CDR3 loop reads CASSDRTGAEQYF. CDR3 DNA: TGTGCCAGCAGTGACCGGACAGGGGCCGAGCAGTACTTC.